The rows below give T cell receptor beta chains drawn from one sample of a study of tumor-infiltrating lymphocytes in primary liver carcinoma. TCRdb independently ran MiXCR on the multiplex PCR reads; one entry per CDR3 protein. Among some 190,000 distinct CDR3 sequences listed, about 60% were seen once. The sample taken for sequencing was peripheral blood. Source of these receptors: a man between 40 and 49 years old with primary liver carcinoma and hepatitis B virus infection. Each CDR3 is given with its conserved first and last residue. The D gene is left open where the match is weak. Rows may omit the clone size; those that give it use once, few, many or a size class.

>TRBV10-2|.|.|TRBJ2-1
CASRILQGNKQFF
TGCGCCAGCAGGATACTCCAAGGGAATAAGCAGTTCTTC
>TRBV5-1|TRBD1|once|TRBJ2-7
CACSHGTDYEQYF
TGCGCCTGCTCACACGGGACAGACTACGAGCAGTACTTC
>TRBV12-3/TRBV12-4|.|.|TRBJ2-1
CASGRTGAGDADEQFF
TGTGCCAGCGGCCGGACGGGGGCAGGGGATGCGGATGAGCAGTTCTTC
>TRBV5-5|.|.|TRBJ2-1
CAKTLDPSSYNEQFF
TGTGCCAAGACCCTTGACCCTAGCTCCTACAATGAGCAGTTCTTC
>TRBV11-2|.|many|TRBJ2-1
CASSLPSTAPDEQFF
TGTGCCAGCAGCTTACCTTCGACAGCCCCCGATGAGCAGTTCTTC
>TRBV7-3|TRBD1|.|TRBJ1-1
CASSPRGHATEAFF
TGTGCCAGCAGCCCCAGGGGGCACGCTACTGAAGCTTTCTTT
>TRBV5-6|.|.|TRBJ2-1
CASSLMQNYNEQFF
TGTGCCAGCAGCTTGATGCAGAACTACAATGAGCAGTTCTTC
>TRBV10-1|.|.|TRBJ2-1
CASSDLGAGVYNEQFF
TGTGCCAGCAGTGACCTGGGGGCCGGCGTCTACAATGAGCAGTTCTTC
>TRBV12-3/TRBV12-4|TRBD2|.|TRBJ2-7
CASRAGGRYEQYF
TGTGCCAGCAGGGCGGGGGGCCGCTACGAGCAGTACTTC
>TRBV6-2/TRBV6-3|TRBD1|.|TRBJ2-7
CARSYSQGQLPYEQYF
TGTGCCAGAAGTTACTCCCAGGGACAGCTTCCCTACGAGCAGTACTTC
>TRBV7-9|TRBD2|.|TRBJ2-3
CASSLKGLAGGDTQYF
TGTGCCAGCAGCTTAAAAGGGCTAGCGGGAGGAGATACGCAGTATTTT
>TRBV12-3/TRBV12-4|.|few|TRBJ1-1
CASSFDTEAFF
TGTGCCAGCAGTTTCGACACTGAAGCTTTCTTT
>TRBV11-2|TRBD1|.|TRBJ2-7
CASILSPGQGSAEQYF
TGTGCCAGCATCCTATCGCCGGGACAGGGATCGGCAGAGCAGTACTTC
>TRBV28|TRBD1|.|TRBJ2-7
CASSHRGRELSYEQYF
TGTGCCAGCAGTCACAGGGGGCGGGAGCTTTCCTACGAGCAGTACTTC
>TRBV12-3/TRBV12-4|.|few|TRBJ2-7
CASSLRGVDEQYF
TGTGCCAGCAGTTTGAGGGGTGTGGACGAGCAGTACTTC
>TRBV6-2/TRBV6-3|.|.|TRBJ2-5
CASSYRGETQYF
TGTGCCAGCAGTTACCGAGGAGAGACCCAGTACTTC
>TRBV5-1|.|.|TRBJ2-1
CASSNGRGGDEQFF
TGCGCCAGCAGCAACGGGAGAGGAGGAGATGAGCAGTTCTTC
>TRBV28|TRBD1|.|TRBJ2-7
CASSTQDRGYEQYF
TGTGCCAGCAGTACCCAGGACAGGGGGTACGAGCAGTACTTC
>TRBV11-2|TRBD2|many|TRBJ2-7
CASSRGLAGAYEQYF
TGTGCCAGCAGCAGGGGACTAGCGGGGGCCTACGAGCAGTACTTC
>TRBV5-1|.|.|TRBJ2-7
CASNETRGVFHEQYF
TGCGCCAGCAACGAGACCAGGGGGGTTTTCCACGAGCAGTACTTC
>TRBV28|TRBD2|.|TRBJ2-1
CANSPVAGGLDEQFF
TGTGCCAACAGTCCAGTAGCGGGAGGGTTGGATGAGCAGTTCTTC
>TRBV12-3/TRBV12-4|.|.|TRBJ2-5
CASSASGRRYF
TGTGCCAGCAGTGCCTCGGGACGTAGGTACTTC
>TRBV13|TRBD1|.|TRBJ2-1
CASSFRRGQGYNEQFF
TGTGCCAGCAGCTTCCGCAGAGGACAGGGATACAATGAGCAGTTCTTC
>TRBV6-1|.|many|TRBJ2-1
CASSPRGASEQFF
TGTGCCAGCAGTCCCCGAGGGGCAAGTGAGCAGTTCTTC
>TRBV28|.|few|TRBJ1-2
CASSLVQSYGYTF
TGTGCCAGCAGTTTAGTACAGAGCTATGGCTACACCTTC
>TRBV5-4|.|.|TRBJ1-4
CASSPGGSTNEKLFF
TGTGCCAGCAGCCCCGGCGGCTCAACTAATGAAAAACTGTTTTTT
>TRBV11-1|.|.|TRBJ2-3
CASSRSGTNQPQYF
TGTGCCAGCAGCAGGTCAGGTACGAATCAGCCCCAGTATTTT
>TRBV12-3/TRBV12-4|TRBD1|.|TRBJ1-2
CVSSGTGLIVYGYTF
TGTGTCAGCAGCGGGACAGGGTTGATAGTGTATGGCTACACCTTC
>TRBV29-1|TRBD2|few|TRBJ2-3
CSVEAGGEVDTQYF
TGCAGCGTTGAAGCGGGGGGGGAGGTAGACACGCAGTATTTT
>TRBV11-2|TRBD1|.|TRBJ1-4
CASSAQDRVVATNEKLFF
TGTGCCAGCAGCGCCCAGGACAGGGTCGTTGCGACTAATGAAAAACTGTTTTTT
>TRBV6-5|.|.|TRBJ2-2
CASSYAFSANTGELFF
TGTGCCAGCAGTTACGCGTTCTCCGCGAACACCGGGGAGCTGTTTTTT
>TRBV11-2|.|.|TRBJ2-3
CASSLEYGNSTDTQYF
TGTGCCAGCAGCTTAGAGTACGGGAACAGCACAGATACGCAGTATTTT
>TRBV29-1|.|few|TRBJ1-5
CSVPGGRDVRSNQPQHF
TGCAGCGTCCCCGGCGGCAGGGACGTCCGTAGCAATCAGCCCCAGCATTTT
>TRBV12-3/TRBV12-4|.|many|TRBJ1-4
CASSLGTSLFF
TGTGCCAGCAGTCTTGGGACTTCACTGTTTTTT
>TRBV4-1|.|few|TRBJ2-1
CASSQVSVKQFF
TGCGCCAGCAGCCAGGTGAGCGTGAAGCAGTTCTTC
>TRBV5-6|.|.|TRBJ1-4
CASSLGRRGEKLFF
TGTGCCAGCAGCTTGGGAAGGAGAGGTGAAAAACTGTTTTTT
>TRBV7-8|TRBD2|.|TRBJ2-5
CASIYRTSGRPQETQYF
TGTGCCAGCATCTATCGGACTAGCGGGAGGCCTCAAGAGACCCAATACTTC